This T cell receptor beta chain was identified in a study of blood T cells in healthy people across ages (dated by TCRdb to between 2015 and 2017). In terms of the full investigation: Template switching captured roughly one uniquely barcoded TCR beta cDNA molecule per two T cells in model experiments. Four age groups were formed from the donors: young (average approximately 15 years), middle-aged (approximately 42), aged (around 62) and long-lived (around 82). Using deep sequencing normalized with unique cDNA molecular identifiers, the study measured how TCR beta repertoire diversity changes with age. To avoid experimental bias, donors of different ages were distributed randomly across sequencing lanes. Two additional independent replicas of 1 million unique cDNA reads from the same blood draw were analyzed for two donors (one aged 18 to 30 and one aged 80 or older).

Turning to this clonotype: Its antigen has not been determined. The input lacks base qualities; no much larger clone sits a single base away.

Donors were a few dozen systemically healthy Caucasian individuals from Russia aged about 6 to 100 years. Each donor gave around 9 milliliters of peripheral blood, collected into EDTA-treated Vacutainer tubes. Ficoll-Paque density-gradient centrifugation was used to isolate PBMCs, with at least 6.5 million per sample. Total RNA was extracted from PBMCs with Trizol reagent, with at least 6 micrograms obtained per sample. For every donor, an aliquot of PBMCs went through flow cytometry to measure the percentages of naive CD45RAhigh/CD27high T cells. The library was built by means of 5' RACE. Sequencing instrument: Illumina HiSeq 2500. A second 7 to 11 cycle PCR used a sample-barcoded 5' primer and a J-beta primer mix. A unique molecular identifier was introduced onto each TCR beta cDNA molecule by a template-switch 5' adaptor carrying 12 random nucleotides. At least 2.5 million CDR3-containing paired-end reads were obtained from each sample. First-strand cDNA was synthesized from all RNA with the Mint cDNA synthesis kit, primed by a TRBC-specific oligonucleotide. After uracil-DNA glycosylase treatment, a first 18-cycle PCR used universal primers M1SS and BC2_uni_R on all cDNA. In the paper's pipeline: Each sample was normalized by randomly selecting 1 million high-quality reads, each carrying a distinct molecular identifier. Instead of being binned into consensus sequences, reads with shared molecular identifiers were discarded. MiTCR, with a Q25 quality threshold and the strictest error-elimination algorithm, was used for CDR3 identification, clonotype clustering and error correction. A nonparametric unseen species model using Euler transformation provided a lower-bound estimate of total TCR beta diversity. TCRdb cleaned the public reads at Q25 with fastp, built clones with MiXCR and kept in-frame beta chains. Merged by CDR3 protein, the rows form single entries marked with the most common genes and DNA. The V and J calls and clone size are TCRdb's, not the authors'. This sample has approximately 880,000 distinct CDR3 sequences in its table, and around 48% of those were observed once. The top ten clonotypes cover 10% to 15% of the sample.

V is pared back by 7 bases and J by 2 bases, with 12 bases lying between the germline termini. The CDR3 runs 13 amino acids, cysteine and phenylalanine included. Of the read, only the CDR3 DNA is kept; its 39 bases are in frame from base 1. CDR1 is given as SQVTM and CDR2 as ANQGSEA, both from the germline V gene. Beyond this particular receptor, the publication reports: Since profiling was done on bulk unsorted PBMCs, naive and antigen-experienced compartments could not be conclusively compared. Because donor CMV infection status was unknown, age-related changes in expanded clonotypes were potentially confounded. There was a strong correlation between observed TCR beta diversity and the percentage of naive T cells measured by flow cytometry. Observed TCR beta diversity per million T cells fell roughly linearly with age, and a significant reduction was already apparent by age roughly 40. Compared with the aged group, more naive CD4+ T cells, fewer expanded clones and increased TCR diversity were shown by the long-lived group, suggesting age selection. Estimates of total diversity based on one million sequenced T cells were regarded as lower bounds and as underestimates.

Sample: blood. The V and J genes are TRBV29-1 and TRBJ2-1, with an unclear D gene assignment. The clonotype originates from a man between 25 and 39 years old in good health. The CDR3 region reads CSALPRTYNEQFF. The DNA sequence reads TGCAGCGCCCTCCCGAGGACCTACAATGAGCAGTTCTTC.